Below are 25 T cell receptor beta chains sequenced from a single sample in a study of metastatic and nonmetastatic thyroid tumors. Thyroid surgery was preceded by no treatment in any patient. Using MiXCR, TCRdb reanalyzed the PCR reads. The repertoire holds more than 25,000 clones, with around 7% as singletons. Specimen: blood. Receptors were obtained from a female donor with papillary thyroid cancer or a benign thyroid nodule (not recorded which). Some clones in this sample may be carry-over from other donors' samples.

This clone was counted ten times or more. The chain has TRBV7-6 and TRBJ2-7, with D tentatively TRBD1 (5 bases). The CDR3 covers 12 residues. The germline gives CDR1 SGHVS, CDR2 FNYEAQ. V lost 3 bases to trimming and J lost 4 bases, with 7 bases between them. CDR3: CASSFQGYEQYF. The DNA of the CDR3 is TGTGCCAGCAGCTTCCAGGGTTACGAGCAGTACTTC.

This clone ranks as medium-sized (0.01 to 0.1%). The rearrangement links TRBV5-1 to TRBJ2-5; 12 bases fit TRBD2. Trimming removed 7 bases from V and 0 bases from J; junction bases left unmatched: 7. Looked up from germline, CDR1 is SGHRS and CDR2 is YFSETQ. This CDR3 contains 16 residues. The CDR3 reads CASSRGLAGYQETQYF. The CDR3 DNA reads TGCGCCAGCTCTAGAGGACTAGCGGGATACCAAGAGACCCAGTACTTC. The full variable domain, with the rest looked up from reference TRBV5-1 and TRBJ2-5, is KAGVTQTPRYLIKTRGQQVTLSCSPISGHRSVSWYQQTPGQGLQFLFEYFSETQRNKGNFPGRFSGRQFSNSRSEMNVSTLELGDSALYLCASSRGLAGYQETQYFGPGTRLLVL.

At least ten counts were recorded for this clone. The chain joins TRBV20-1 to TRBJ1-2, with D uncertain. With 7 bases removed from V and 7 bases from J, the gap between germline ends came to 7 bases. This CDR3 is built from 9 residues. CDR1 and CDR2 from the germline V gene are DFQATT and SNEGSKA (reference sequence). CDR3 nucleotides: TGCAGTGTTTCGGGTGGCTACACCTTC. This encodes CSVSGGYTF.

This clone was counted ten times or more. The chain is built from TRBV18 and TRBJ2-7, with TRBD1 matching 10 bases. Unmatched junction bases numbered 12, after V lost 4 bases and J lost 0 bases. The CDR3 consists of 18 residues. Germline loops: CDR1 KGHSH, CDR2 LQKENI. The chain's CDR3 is CASSLTGTGATSSYEQYF. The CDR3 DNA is TGTGCCAGCTCACTTACCGGGACAGGGGCGACAAGCTCCTACGAGCAGTACTTC.

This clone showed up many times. The CDR3 DNA reads TGTGCCAGCAGCAGAATAGCGGGGGGTTCCTACGAGCAGTACTTC. Amino acids: CASSRIAGGSYEQYF. The V and J genes are TRBV6-1 and TRBJ2-7; 10 nucleotides match TRBD2. Per germline, CDR1 MNHNS and CDR2 SASEGT. This CDR3 region has 15 residues. The V segment lost 6 bases and the J segment 1 base; nucleotides outside the gene matches: 6.

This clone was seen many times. CDR3 sequence: CASSTTGTMPGETQYF. For the CDR3, the DNA is TGCGCCAGCAGCACGACCGGGACAATGCCGGGAGAGACCCAGTACTTC. The chain employs TRBV5-1 and TRBJ2-5; D is perhaps TRBD1 (6 bases). Trimming removed 4 bases at V and 4 bases at J, with 20 bases between. Germline V gene lookup returns CDR1 SGHRS and CDR2 YFSETQ. The CDR3 spans 16 residues.

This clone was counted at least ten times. This CDR3 is CASSEDLAGAYEQYF. The CDR3 region has the DNA TGTGCCAGCAGTGAAGATCTAGCGGGGGCCTACGAGCAGTACTTC. The chain joins TRBV2 to TRBJ2-7; TRBD2 agrees at 10 bases. Losses at the gene ends were 1 base for V and 2 bases for J; bases not matched to a gene: 2. The CDR3 consists of 15 residues. The V gene's germline CDR1 is SNHLY and CDR2 FYNNEI. The variable domain in full, completed from reference TRBV2 and TRBJ2-7, reads EPEVTQTPSHQVTQMGQEVILRCVPISNHLYFYWYRQILGQKVEFLVSFYNNEISEKSEIFDDQFSVERPDGSNFTLKIRSTKLEDSAMYFCASSEDLAGAYEQYFGPGTRLTVT.

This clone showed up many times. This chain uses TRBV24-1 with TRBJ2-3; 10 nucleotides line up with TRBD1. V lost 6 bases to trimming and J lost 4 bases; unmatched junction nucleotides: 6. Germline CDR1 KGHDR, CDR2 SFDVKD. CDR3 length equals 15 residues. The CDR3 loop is CATSSGTGVADTQYF. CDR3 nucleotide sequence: TGTGCCACCAGTTCCGGGACAGGGGTAGCAGATACGCAGTATTTT.

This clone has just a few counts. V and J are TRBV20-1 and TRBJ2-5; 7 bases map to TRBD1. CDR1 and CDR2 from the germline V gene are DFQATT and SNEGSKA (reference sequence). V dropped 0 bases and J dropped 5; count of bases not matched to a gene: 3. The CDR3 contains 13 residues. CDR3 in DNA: TGCAGTGCTAGAGAGACAGGGACGGAGACCCAGTACTTC. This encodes CSARETGTETQYF.

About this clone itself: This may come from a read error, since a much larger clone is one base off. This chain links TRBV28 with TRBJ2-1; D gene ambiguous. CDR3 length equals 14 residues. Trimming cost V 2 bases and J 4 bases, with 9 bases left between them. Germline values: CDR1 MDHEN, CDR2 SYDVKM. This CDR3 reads CASSLGVIYNEQFF. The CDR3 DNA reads TGTGCCAGCAGTTTAGGGGTGATTTACAATGAGCAGTTCTTC.

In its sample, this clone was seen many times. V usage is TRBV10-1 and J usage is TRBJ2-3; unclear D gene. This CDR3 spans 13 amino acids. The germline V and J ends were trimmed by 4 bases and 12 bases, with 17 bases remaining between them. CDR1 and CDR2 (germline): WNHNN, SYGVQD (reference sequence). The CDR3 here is CASSAVERSAQYF. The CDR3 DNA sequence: TGCGCCAGCAGTGCGGTAGAGCGATCGGCACAGTATTTT.

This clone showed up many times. DNA for the CDR3: TGTGCCAGCAGCGAGGGACTAGCGGAGAACGAGCAGTACTTC. Translation gives CASSEGLAENEQYF. The chain employs TRBV7-9 and TRBJ2-7; 11 nucleotides agree with TRBD2. V shed 5 bases, J shed 5 bases, and the junction held 5 bases outside the gene matches. The CDR3 has 14 residues. Germline V lookup: CDR1 SEHNR, CDR2 FQNEAQ (reference sequence).

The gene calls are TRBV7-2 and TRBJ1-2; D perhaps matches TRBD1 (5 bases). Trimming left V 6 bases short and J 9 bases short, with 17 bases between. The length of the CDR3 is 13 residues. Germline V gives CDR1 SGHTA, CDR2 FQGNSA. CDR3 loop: CASRNPGRGCYTF. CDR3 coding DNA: TGTGCCAGCAGGAACCCAGGGAGAGGTTGCTACACCTTC.

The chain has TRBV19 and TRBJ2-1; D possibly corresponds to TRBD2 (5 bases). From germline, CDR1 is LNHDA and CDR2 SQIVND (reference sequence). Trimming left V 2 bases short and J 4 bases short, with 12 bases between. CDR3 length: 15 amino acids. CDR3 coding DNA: TGTGCCAGTAGTATACGGCGGGCCCTTTACAATGAGCAGTTCTTC. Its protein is CASSIRRALYNEQFF.

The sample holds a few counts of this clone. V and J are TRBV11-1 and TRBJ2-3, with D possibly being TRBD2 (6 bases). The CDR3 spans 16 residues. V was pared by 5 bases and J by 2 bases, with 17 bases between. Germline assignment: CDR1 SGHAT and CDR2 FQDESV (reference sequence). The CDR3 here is CASSPRQRVPTDTQYF. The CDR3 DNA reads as TGTGCCAGCAGCCCGAGGCAGCGGGTACCCACAGATACGCAGTATTTT.

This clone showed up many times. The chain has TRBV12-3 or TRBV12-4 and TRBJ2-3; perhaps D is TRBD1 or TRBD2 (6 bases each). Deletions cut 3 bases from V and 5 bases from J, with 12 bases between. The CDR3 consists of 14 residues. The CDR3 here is CASSFPGAGDTQYF. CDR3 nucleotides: TGTGCCAGCAGTTTTCCGGGGGCGGGAGATACGCAGTATTTT.

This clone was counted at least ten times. The CDR3 reads CASSDRTNQPQHF. The DNA of the CDR3 is TGTGCCAGTTCGGACAGGACCAATCAGCCCCAGCATTTT. This chain links TRBV19 with TRBJ1-5; TRBD1 matches 7 bases. V was clipped by 8 bases and J by 3 bases; unmatched bases: 4. The CDR3 spans 13 residues. CDR1 and CDR2 from the germline V gene are LNHDA and SQIVND (reference sequence). The full variable domain, with the rest looked up from reference TRBV19 and TRBJ1-5, is DGGITQSPKYLFRKEGQNVTLSCEQNLNHDAMYWYRQDPGQGLRLIYYSQIVNDFQKGDIAEGYSVSREKKESFPLTVTSAQKNPTAFYLCASSDRTNQPQHFGDGTRLSIL.

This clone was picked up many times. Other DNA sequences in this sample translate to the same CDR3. The CDR3 DNA reads as TGTGCCAGCTCACCAGGAGGCTACAACACCGGGGAGCTGTTTTTT. Its translation is CASSPGGYNTGELFF. This sequence joins TRBV18 and TRBJ2-2; possible D gene TRBD2, 5 bases. The germline gives CDR1 KGHSH, CDR2 LQKENI. The V end was cut by 2 bases, the J end by 2 bases, with 9 bases between. CDR3 size: 15 residues.

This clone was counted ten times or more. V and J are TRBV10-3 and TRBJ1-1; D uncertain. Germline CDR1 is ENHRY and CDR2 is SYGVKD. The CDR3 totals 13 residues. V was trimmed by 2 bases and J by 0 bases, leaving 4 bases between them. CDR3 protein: CAISEAMNTEAFF. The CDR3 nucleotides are TGTGCCATCAGTGAGGCTATGAACACTGAAGCTTTCTTT.

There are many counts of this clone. The chain's CDR3 is CASSLMTFAYGYTF. CDR3 nucleotide sequence: TGTGCCAGCAGTTTAATGACCTTCGCCTATGGCTACACCTTC. The rearrangement links TRBV12-3 or TRBV12-4 to TRBJ1-2; no firm D call. V lost 2 bases, J lost 4 bases, and 11 bases lay in between. This CDR3 has 14 amino acids.

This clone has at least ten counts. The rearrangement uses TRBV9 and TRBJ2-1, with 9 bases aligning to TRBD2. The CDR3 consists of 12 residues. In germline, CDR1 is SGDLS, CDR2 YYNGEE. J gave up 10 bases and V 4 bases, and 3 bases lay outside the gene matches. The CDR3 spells CASSTLAGEQFF. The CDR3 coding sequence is TGTGCCAGCAGCACCCTAGCGGGGGAGCAGTTCTTC.

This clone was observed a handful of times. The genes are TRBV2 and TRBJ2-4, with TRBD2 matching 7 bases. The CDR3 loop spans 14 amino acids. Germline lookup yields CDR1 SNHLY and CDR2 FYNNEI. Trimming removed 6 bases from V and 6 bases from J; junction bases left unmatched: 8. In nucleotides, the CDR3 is TGTGCCAGCAGCCCAGACGCGGGGGTAAACATTCAGTACTTC. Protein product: CASSPDAGVNIQYF.

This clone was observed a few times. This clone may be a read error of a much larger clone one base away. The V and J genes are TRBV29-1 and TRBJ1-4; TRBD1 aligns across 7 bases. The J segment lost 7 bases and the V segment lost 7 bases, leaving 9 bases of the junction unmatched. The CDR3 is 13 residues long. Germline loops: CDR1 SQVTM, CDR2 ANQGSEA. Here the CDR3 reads CSGRDRASEKLFF. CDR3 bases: TGCAGCGGGAGAGACAGGGCAAGTGAAAAACTGTTTTTT. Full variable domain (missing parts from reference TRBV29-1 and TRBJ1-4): SAVISQKPSRDICQRGTSLTIQCQVDSQVTMMFWYRQQPGQSLTLIATANQGSEATYESGFVIDKFPISRPNLTFSTLTVSNMSPEDSSIYLCSGRDRASEKLFFGSGTQLSVL.

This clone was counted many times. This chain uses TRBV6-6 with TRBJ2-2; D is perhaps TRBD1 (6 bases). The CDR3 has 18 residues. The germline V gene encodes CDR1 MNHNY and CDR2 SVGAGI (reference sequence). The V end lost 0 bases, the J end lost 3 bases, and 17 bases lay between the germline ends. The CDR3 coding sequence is TGTGCCAGCAGTTACTCGTATCCGGGACATGAGTACACCGGGGAGCTGTTTTTT. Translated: CASSYSYPGHEYTGELFF.

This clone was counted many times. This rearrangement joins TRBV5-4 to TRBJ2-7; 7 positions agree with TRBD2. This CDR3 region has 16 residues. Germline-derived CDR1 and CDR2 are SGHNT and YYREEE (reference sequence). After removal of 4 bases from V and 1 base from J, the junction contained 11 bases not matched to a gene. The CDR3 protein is CASSTLDGRNSYEQYF. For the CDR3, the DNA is TGTGCCAGCAGCACCCTGGACGGGAGGAATTCCTACGAGCAGTACTTC.